Each of the 7 T cell receptor beta chains below was sequenced from the same sample in a study of blood T cell repertoires in COVID-19. Repertoires were generated with immunoSEQ multiplex PCR, while TCRdb's copy carries only in-frame clones and drops some. The sample lists tens of thousands of clones, around 83% occurring once. Sequencing used peripheral blood. The receptors stem from a man between 60 and 70 years old with acute or convalescent COVID-19.

The chain links TRBV5-1 to TRBJ1-2; D is uncertain. Germline loops: CDR1 SGHRS, CDR2 YFSETQ. CDR3 length: 13 amino acids. Trimming stripped 0 bases from V and 4 bases from J, with 7 bases between. The CDR3 region is CASSLGAGYGYTF. The CDR3 bases are TGCGCCAGCAGCTTGGGTGCGGGCTATGGCTACACCTTC.

The rearrangement joins TRBV3-1 (or the pseudogene TRBV3-2) to TRBJ1-5, with 9 bases lining up with TRBD1. This CDR3 is 15 amino acids long. V trimming: 1 base; J trimming: 4 bases; junction bases outside the gene matches: 2. In germline, CDR1 is LGHDT, CDR2 YNNKEL (reference sequence). The CDR3 DNA reads TGTGCCAGCAGCCAAGGGGGACAGGGTAATCAGCCCCAGCATTTT. As protein: CASSQGGQGNQPQHF.

This sequence joins TRBV6-5 and TRBJ1-2; TRBD1 matches at 7 bases. Germline V gene lookup returns CDR1 MNHEY and CDR2 SVGAGI. The J segment lost 0 bases and the V segment lost 7 bases, leaving 5 bases of the junction unmatched. The CDR3 is 14 amino acids. The CDR3 DNA reads TGTGCCAGCAAGAACAGGGGTCCTAACTATGGCTACACCTTC. This gives the protein CASKNRGPNYGYTF.

V gene TRBV5-1 combines with J gene TRBJ1-2; 8 positions agree with TRBD1. Germline CDR1 reads SGHRS; CDR2 reads YFSETQ. CDR3 length: 15 residues. The V segment lost 2 bases and the J segment 5 bases; nucleotides outside the gene matches: 8. The CDR3: CASSLQGEGLYGYTF. CDR3 DNA sequence: TGCGCCAGCAGCTTACAGGGGGAGGGACTGTATGGCTACACCTTC.

The genes are TRBV10-3 and TRBJ2-7, with 9 bases aligning to TRBD1. V shed 5 bases and J 4 bases; nucleotides not matched to a gene: 3. CDR3 length: 13 residues. Germline V gene lookup returns CDR1 ENHRY and CDR2 SYGVKD. CDR3 sequence (DNA): TGTGCCATCAGTAGGGACAGGGAGTACGAGCAGTACTTC. Its translation is CAISRDREYEQYF.

This chain uses TRBV18 with TRBJ2-5; the D is unclear. Germline V gives CDR1 KGHSH, CDR2 LQKENI. The CDR3 contains 13 residues. The ends were cut back, 4 bases at V and 7 bases at J, with 13 bases in the middle. In DNA form, the CDR3 reads TGTGCCAGCTCACTACAAGTCCGCGGGACCCAGTACTTC. It is translated as CASSLQVRGTQYF.

The chain carries TRBV6-5 and TRBJ2-3, with no clear D. The CDR3 spans 12 residues. Germline lookup yields CDR1 MNHEY and CDR2 SVGAGI. Trimming shortened V by 7 bases and J by 0 bases, and 5 bases separated the two germline ends. CDR3 in amino acids: CASKPSTDTQYF. In DNA form, the CDR3 reads TGTGCCAGCAAGCCTAGCACAGATACGCAGTATTTT.